A single sample gave rise to the 2 T cell receptor beta chains below, sequenced in a study of cytomegalovirus exposure and HLA in healthy donors. A multiplex PCR was run with 60 Vbeta primers and 13 Jbeta primers. Sequenced by immunoSEQ multiplex PCR; TCRdb stores in-frame clones only, minus some. This table lists 35,000 to 45,000 clones. Sequenced input: PBMCs. Receptor source: a human donor in good health.

This sequence joins TRBV4-1 and TRBJ1-1; TRBD1 is a possible D gene (5 bases). Germline V gene lookup returns CDR1 MGHRA and CDR2 YSYEKL. This CDR3 contains 14 residues. V was shortened by 3 bases and J by 1 base, with 9 bases between the two germline ends. The DNA for the CDR3 is TGCGCCAGCAGCCACCCCGGGGGGAACACTGAAGCTTTCTTT. It specifies CASSHPGGNTEAFF.

The rearrangement joins TRBV10-1 to TRBJ2-7; TRBD1 matches at 7 bases. J was trimmed by 0 bases and V by 0 bases; bases with no gene match: 2. Per germline, CDR1 WNHNN and CDR2 SYGVQD (reference sequence). CDR3 length: 15 amino acids. CDR3 sequence reads: CASSESRDSSYEQYF. The CDR3 DNA reads as TGCGCCAGCAGTGAGTCCCGGGACAGCTCCTACGAGCAGTACTTC.